A selection of T cell receptor beta chains follows, all from one sample in a study of blood T cell repertoires in COVID-19. Method: immunoSEQ multiplex PCR; TCRdb's copy keeps in-frame clones and lacks some. This sample has about 27,000 clones, with approximately 70% found just once. Material: peripheral blood. The receptor source for this set is a man between 60 and 75 years old with active or convalescent COVID-19. Both conserved end residues are part of each CDR3. D genes are given only for firm matches. The size field is filled for only some rows; it gives once, few, many or a size class.

TRBJ1-2 | TRBD1 | TRBV15 | 16 | NA | TGTGCCACCAGCAGAGGGCAAACAGGGGGTTATGATGGCTACACCTTC | CATSRGQTGGYDGYTF
TRBJ1-1 | NA | TRBV4-1 | 14 | NA | TGCGCCAGCAGCCAAGGACTGGTGAACACTGAAGCTTTCTTT | CASSQGLVNTEAFF
TRBJ1-2 | TRBD1 | TRBV6-6 | 14 | NA | TGTGCCAGCAGAAGTGGACAGGGGATAGGGCGCTACACCTTC | CASRSGQGIGRYTF
TRBJ1-2 | NA | TRBV28 | 15 | NA | TGTGCCAGCAGTTTAAGGGGCAGGGTTAGCTATGGCTACACCTTC | CASSLRGRVSYGYTF
TRBJ2-7 | NA | TRBV4-1 | 12 | NA | TGCGCCAGCAGCCAAGGGCCTTACGAGCAGTACTTC | CASSQGPYEQYF
TRBJ2-1 | NA | TRBV7-7 | 16 | NA | TGTGCTAGCAGCCGGGACTTTTCTAGCTCCTACAATGAGCAGTTCTTC | CASSRDFSSSYNEQFF
TRBJ2-3 | TRBD2 | TRBV11-3 | 15 | NA | TGTGCCAGCAGCTTAAAAAGCGGGACGACGACTACGCAGTATTTT | CASSLKSGTTTTQYF
TRBJ2-7 | NA | TRBV4-1 | 15 | NA | TGCGCCAGCAGCCAAGACAGGAGGAGCTCCTACGAGCAGTACTTC | CASSQDRRSSYEQYF
TRBJ1-3 | TRBD1 | TRBV15 | 14 | NA | TGTGCCACCAGCCCCCACGACAGGGTTGACACCATATATTTT | CATSPHDRVDTIYF
TRBJ1-2 | NA | TRBV5-1 | 14 | NA | TGCGCCAGCAGCTTGGAAGGCCAGGGCATTGGCTACACCTTC | CASSLEGQGIGYTF
TRBJ2-3 | TRBD2 | TRBV5-4 | 15 | NA | TGTGCCAGCAGACTCGGCGGGAGTGGCACAGATACGCAGTATTTT | CASRLGGSGTDTQYF
TRBJ1-2 | TRBD1 | TRBV6-5 | 14 | NA | TGTGCCAGCAGACGGACAGGACAAGGGTATGGCTACACCTTC | CASRRTGQGYGYTF
TRBJ1-1 | NA | TRBV2 | 14 | few | TGTGCCAGCAAATCTGGACAGCTCCGGGGAGAAGCTTTCTTT | CASKSGQLRGEAFF
TRBJ2-5 | NA | TRBV5-8 | 11 | NA | TGTGCCAGCAGCTTTCATGAGACCCAGTACTTC | CASSFHETQYF
TRBJ1-2 | TRBD1 | TRBV4-1 | 19 | NA | TGCGCCAGCAGCCAACAGGGGGAAAATCTGGCCATGGGAATATATGGCTACACCTTC | CASSQQGENLAMGIYGYTF
TRBJ2-3 | NA | TRBV27 | 15 | NA | TGTGCCAGCAGTCGCCTCAGGGGGGGCACAGATACGCAGTATTTT | CASSRLRGGTDTQYF
TRBJ2-1 | TRBD2 | TRBV6-1 | 19 | NA | TGTGCCAGCAGTGAAGGCGGACTAGCGGTTATAAGCTCCTACAATGAGCAGTTCTTC | CASSEGGLAVISSYNEQFF
TRBJ1-2 | TRBD1 | TRBV19 | 16 | NA | TGTGCCAGTAGTATATCGACAGGGAGGACTAACTATGGCTACACCTTC | CASSISTGRTNYGYTF
TRBJ2-5 | NA | TRBV28 | 15 | NA | TGTGCCAGCAGAGCCGGGCGGGGTCACGGGGAGACCCAGTACTTC | CASRAGRGHGETQYF
TRBJ1-1 | TRBD1 | TRBV9 | 16 | NA | TGTGCCAGCAGCGTAGAGGACAGGGGGGCTGACACTGAAGCTTTCTTT | CASSVEDRGADTEAFF
TRBJ1-6 | NA | TRBV25-1 | 15 | few | TGTGCCAGATGGAGAATCATTATTTTAGGTTCACCCCTCCACTTT | CARWRIIILGSPLHF
TRBJ1-3 | NA | TRBV7-8 | 15 | NA | TGTGCCAGCAGCCCGGTCTTGAGCTCTGGAAACACCATATATTTT | CASSPVLSSGNTIYF
TRBJ2-5 | TRBD1 | TRBV5-1 | 14 | NA | TGCGCCAGCAGCCACGGGACAGCCCAAGAGACCCAGTACTTC | CASSHGTAQETQYF
TRBJ1-2 | NA | TRBV4-1 | 14 | NA | TGCGCCAGCAGCCAAGACAGGTCTGACCATGGCTACACCTTC | CASSQDRSDHGYTF
TRBJ1-1 | NA | TRBV15 | 16 | NA | TGTGCCACCAGCAGGGAAACCAGAGGAAAAGGCACTGAAGCTTTCTTT | CATSRETRGKGTEAFF
TRBJ1-2 | TRBD1 | TRBV9 | 14 | few | TGTGCCAGCAGCGGAGACAGGGGTCCGTATGGCTACACCTTC | CASSGDRGPYGYTF
TRBJ1-2 | TRBD1 | TRBV7-9 | 16 | medium-sized | TGTGCCAGCAGCCCAGGGACAGGGGGCGCGAGCTATGGCTACACCTTC | CASSPGTGGASYGYTF
TRBJ1-1 | NA | TRBV6-5 | 13 | NA | TGTGCCAGCAGTATAACGACAGCATTTGAAGCTTTCTTT | CASSITTAFEAFF
TRBJ1-6 | NA | TRBV6-1 | 16 | NA | TGTGCCAGCAGTGAAGGGGAGAACTCCTATAATTCACCCCTCCACTTT | CASSEGENSYNSPLHF
TRBJ1-3 | NA | TRBV18 | 16 | NA | TGTGCCAGCTCACAGAACAGCAGGGGCGGTGGAAACACCATATATTTT | CASSQNSRGGGNTIYF
TRBJ1-5 | TRBD1 | TRBV2 | 14 | NA | TGTGCCAGCAGGACCGACAGGGGGCATCAGCCCCAGCATTTT | CASRTDRGHQPQHF
TRBJ1-5 | TRBD1 | TRBV27 | 18 | NA | TGTGCCAGCAGTCTACTAGCCCCGGGAGGGGGCAGCTATCAGCCCCAGCATTTT | CASSLLAPGGGSYQPQHF
TRBJ2-3 | NA | TRBV9 | 15 | NA | TGTGCCAGCAGCGTACAGGACTCTACAGCAGATACGCAGTATTTT | CASSVQDSTADTQYF
TRBJ2-2 | NA | TRBV19 | 15 | NA | TGTGCCAGTAGTATTGGCCCGCGGTACACCGGGGAGCTGTTTTTT | CASSIGPRYTGELFF
TRBJ1-2 | TRBD1 | TRBV4-1 | 16 | few | TGCGCCAGCAGCCTCCGGGACAGGGTAATATCGTTGGGCTACACCTTC | CASSLRDRVISLGYTF
TRBJ2-1 | TRBD2 | TRBV11-2 | 16 | medium-sized | TGTGCCAGCAGCCCCCGGGGGGGCGGGAGAGGAGGTGAGCAGTTCTTC | CASSPRGGGRGGEQFF
TRBJ2-1 | NA | TRBV20-1 | 11 | NA | TGCAGTTCCGGGACCTACAATGAGCAGTTCTTC | CSSGTYNEQFF
TRBJ2-3 | TRBD2 | TRBV7-3 | 16 | NA | TGTGCCAGCAGCCTGACTAGCGGAGCAGGGACAGATACGCAGTATTTT | CASSLTSGAGTDTQYF
TRBJ2-3 | TRBD2 | TRBV5-1 | 16 | NA | TGCGCCAGCAGTTCGACTAGCGGGAGTCTGACAGATACGCAGTATTTT | CASSSTSGSLTDTQYF
TRBJ2-6 | NA | TRBV5-6 | 19 | NA | TGTGCCAGCAGCTTGGTAGGCAGGCGAGAAACCTCTGGGGCCAACGTCCTGACTTTC | CASSLVGRRETSGANVLTF
TRBJ1-3 | NA | TRBV4-2 | 13 | NA | TGTGCCAGCAGCCAAGAGCGGGGGAACACCATATATTTT | CASSQERGNTIYF
TRBJ2-1 | NA | TRBV7-8 | 15 | NA | TGTGCCAGCAGCTTGCGACCAGGGGTCCACAATGAGCAGTTCTTC | CASSLRPGVHNEQFF
TRBJ2-5 | TRBD1 | TRBV5-1 | 15 | NA | TGCGCCAGCAGCTTGGGCTACGACAGGGGAAAGACCCAGTACTTC | CASSLGYDRGKTQYF
TRBJ2-6 | NA | TRBV7-3 | 17 | NA | TGTGCCAGCAGCTTAACGATGGGCCGGACTGGGGCCAACGTCCTGACTTTC | CASSLTMGRTGANVLTF
TRBJ1-3 | NA | TRBV14 | 16 | NA | TGTGCCAGCAGCCACCAACAGGGAAATTTTAGAAACACCATATATTTT | CASSHQQGNFRNTIYF
TRBJ2-3 | NA | TRBV9 | 16 | NA | TGTGCCAGCAGCCCAGGACGGGGGAGGAACACAGATACGCAGTATTTT | CASSPGRGRNTDTQYF
TRBJ2-2 | TRBD2 | TRBV27 | 17 | medium-sized | TGTGCCAGCAGTTTTAGGGCTAGCGGGAGTGGAGCCGGGGAGCTGTTTTTT | CASSFRASGSGAGELFF
TRBJ2-6 | NA | TRBV10-3 | 14 | few | TGTGCCATCAGTGGCCGGGTTGGGGCCAACGTCCTGACTTTC | CAISGRVGANVLTF
TRBJ1-2 | TRBD1 | TRBV30 | 13 | NA | TGTGCCTGGATTAGGGGGCAGGGTGGTGGCTACACCTTC | CAWIRGQGGGYTF
TRBJ2-1 | TRBD2 | TRBV5-6 | 19 | NA | TGTGCCAGCAGCTCCGCCGGGACTAGCGGGGGGGCGTCTGCCAATGAGCAGTTCTTC | CASSSAGTSGGASANEQFF
TRBJ1-3 | TRBD1 | TRBV27 | 15 | NA | TGTGCCAGCAGACAGGGGTTTGACTCTGGAAACACCATATATTTT | CASRQGFDSGNTIYF
TRBJ1-2 | NA | TRBV7-2 | 15 | NA | TGTGCCAGCAGCTTCCGAGCGGATCCACTCTATGGCTACACCTTC | CASSFRADPLYGYTF
TRBJ1-1 | TRBD1 | TRBV19 | 16 | once | TGTGCCAGTAGTATTGGTAACAGGGGATACGGCACTGAAGCTTTCTTT | CASSIGNRGYGTEAFF
TRBJ2-7 | NA | TRBV9 | 15 | NA | TGTGCCAGCAGCGTAGCAGGGGAAAGCTCCTACGAGCAGTACTTC | CASSVAGESSYEQYF
TRBJ1-1 | NA | TRBV5-5 | 12 | NA | TGTGCCAGTCAGATACTGAACACTGAAGCTTTCTTT | CASQILNTEAFF
TRBJ1-6 | NA | TRBV2 | 17 | few | TGTGCCAGCAGGCGGGACGGAGGAAGCTCCTATAATTCACCCCTCCACTTT | CASRRDGGSSYNSPLHF
TRBJ1-1 | TRBD1 | TRBV18 | 15 | NA | TGTGCCAGCTCACCACCGCGAGGACAGGGCACTGAAGCTTTCTTT | CASSPPRGQGTEAFF